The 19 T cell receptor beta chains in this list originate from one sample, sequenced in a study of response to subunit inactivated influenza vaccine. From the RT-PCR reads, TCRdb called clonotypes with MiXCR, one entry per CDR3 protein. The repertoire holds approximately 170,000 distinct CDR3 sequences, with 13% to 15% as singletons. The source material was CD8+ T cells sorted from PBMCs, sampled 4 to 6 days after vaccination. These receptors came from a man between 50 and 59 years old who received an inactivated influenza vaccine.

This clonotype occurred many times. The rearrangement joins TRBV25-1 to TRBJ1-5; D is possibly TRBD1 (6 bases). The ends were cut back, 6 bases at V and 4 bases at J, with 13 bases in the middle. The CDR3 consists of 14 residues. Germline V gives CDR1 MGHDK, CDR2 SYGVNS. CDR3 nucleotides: TGTGCCAGCAGCATAGGACAGACAAATCAGCCCCAGCATTTT. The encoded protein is CASSIGQTNQPQHF.

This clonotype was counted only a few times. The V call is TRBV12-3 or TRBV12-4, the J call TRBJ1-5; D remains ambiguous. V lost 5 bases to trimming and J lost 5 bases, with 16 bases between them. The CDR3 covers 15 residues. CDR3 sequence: CASSQGRAGDQPQHF. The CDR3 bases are TGTGCCAGCAGTCAAGGACGGGCTGGGGATCAGCCCCAGCATTTT.

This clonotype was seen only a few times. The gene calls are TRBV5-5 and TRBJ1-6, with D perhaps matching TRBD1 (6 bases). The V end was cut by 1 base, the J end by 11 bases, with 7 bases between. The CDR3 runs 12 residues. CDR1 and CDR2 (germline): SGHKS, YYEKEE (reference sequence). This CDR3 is CASSLTGTPLHF. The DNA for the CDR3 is TGTGCCAGCAGCTTGACAGGGACACCCCTCCACTTT.

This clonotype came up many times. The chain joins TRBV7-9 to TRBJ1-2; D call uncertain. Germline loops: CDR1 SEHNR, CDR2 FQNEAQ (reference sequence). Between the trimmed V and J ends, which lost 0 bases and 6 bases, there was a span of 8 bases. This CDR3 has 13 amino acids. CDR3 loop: CASSLAAADGYTF. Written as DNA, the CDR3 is TGTGCCAGCAGCTTAGCGGCCGCGGATGGCTACACCTTC.

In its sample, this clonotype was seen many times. The CDR3 loop is CASSLSLGNTEAFF. The DNA of the CDR3 is TGTGCCAGCAGCTTAAGTCTGGGAAACACTGAAGCTTTCTTT. This chain uses TRBV7-3 with TRBJ1-1, with D hard to call. CDR1 is SGHTA and CDR2 is FQGTGA in the germline V gene. The CDR3 consists of 14 residues. Between the trimmed V and J ends, which lost 1 base and 2 bases, there was a span of 8 bases.

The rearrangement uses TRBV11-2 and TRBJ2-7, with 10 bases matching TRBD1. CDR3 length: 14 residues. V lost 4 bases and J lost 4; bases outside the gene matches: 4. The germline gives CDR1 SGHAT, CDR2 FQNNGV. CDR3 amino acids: CASSWGQGKYEQYF. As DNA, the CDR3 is TGTGCCAGCAGCTGGGGACAGGGGAAATACGAGCAGTACTTC.

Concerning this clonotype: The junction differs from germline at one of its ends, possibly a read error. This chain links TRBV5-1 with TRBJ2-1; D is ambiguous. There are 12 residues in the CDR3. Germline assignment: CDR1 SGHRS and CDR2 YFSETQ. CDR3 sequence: CASSPGRNGQFF. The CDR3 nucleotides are TGCGCCAGCAGCCCGGGCCGGAATGGGCAGTTCTTC.

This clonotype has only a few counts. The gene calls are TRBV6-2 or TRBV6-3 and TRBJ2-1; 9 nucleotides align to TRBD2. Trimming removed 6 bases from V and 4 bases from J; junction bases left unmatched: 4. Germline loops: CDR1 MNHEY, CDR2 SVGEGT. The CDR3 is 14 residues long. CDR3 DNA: TGTGCCAGCAGCCTAGCGGGATTTTACAATGAGCAGTTCTTC. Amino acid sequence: CASSLAGFYNEQFF.

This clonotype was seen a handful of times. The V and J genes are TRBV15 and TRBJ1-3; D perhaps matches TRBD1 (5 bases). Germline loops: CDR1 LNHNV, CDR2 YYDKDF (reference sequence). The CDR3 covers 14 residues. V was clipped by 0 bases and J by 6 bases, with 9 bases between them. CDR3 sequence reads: CATSRDDRANTIYF. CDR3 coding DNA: TGTGCCACCAGCAGAGATGACAGAGCAAACACCATATATTTT. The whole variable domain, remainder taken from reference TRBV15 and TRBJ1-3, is DAMVIQNPRYQVTQFGKPVTLSCSQTLNHNVMYWYQQKSSQAPKLLFHYYDKDFNNEADTPDNFQSRRPNTSFCFLDIRSPGLGDTAMYLCATSRDDRANTIYFGEGSWLTVV.

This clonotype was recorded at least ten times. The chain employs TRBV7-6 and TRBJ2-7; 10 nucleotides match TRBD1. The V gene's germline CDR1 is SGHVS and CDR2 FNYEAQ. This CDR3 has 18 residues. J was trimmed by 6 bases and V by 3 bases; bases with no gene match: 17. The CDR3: CASSLGVTGTGALGEQYF. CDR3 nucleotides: TGTGCCAGCAGCTTGGGGGTTACCGGGACAGGGGCGCTCGGCGAGCAGTACTTC.

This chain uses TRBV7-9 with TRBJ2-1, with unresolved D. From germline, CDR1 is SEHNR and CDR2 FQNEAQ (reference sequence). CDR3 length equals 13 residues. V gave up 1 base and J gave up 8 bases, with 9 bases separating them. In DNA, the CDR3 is TGTGCCAGCAGCTTAGTCTGGCTAGATGAGCAGTTCTTC. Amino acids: CASSLVWLDEQFF. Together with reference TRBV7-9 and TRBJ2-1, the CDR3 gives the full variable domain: DTGVSQNPRHKITKRGQNVTFRCDPISEHNRLYWYRQTLGQGPEFLTYFQNEAQLEKSRLLSDRFSAERPKGSFSTLEIQRTEQGDSAMYLCASSLVWLDEQFFGPGTRLTVL.

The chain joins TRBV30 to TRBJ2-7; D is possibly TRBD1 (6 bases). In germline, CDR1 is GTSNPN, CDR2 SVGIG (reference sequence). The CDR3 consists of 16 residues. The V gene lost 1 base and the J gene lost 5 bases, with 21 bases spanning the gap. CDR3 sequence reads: CAWSAGETGFLHEQYF. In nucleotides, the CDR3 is TGTGCCTGGAGTGCCGGGGAAACAGGGTTCCTCCACGAGCAGTACTTC. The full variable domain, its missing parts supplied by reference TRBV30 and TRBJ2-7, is SQTIHQWPATLVQPVGSPLSLECTVEGTSNPNLYWYRQAAGRGLQLLFYSVGIGQISSEVPQNLSASRPQDRQFILSSKKLLLSDSGFYLCAWSAGETGFLHEQYFGPGTRLTVT.

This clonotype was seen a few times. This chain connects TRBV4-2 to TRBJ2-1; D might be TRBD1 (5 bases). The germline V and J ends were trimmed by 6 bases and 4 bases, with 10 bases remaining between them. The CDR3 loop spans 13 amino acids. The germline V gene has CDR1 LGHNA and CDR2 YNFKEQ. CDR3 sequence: CASRQTVYNEQFF. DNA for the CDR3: TGTGCCAGCAGGCAGACAGTTTACAATGAGCAGTTCTTC.

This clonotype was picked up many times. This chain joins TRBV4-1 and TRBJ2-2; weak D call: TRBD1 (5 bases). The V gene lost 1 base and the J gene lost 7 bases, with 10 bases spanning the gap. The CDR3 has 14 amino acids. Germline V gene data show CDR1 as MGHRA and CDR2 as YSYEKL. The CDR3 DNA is TGCGCCAGCAGCCAAGGGCCCAGGGTCGGGGAGCTGTTTTTT. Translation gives CASSQGPRVGELFF.

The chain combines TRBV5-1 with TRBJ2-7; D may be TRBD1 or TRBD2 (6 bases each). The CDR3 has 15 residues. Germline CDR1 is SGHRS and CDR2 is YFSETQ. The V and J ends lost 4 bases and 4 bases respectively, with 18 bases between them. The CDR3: CASSLGGQGTYEQYF. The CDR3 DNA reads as TGCGCCAGCAGCCTTGGGGGGCAGGGGACGTACGAGCAGTACTTC.

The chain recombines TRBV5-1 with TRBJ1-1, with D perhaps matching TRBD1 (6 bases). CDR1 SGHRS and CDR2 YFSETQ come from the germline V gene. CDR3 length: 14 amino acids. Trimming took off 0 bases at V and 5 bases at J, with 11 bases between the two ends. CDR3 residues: CASSLAQGETEAFF. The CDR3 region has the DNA TGCGCCAGCAGCTTGGCACAGGGTGAGACTGAAGCTTTCTTT.

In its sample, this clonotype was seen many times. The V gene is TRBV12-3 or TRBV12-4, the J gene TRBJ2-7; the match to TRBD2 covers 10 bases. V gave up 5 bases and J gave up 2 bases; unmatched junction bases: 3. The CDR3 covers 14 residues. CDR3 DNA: TGTGCCAGCAGTCCCGGGACTAGCGCCTACGAGCAGTACTTC. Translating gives CASSPGTSAYEQYF.

CDR3 residues: CASSYFFRALNTGELFF. Here the CDR3 DNA reads TGTGCCAGCAGTTACTTTTTCAGAGCATTGAACACCGGGGAGCTGTTTTTT. This chain uses TRBV6-2 or TRBV6-3 with TRBJ2-2, with D unresolved. Germline V gene sequence: CDR1 MNHEY, CDR2 SVGEGT. This CDR3 contains 17 residues. V was cut by 1 base and J by 1 base, with 13 bases left in between.

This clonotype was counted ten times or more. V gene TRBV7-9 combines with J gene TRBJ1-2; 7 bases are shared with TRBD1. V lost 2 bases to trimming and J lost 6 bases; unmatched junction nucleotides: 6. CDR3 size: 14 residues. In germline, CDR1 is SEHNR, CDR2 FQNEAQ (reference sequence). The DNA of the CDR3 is TGTGCCAGCAGCTTACAATCAGGGGGGGATGGCTACACCTTC. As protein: CASSLQSGGDGYTF.